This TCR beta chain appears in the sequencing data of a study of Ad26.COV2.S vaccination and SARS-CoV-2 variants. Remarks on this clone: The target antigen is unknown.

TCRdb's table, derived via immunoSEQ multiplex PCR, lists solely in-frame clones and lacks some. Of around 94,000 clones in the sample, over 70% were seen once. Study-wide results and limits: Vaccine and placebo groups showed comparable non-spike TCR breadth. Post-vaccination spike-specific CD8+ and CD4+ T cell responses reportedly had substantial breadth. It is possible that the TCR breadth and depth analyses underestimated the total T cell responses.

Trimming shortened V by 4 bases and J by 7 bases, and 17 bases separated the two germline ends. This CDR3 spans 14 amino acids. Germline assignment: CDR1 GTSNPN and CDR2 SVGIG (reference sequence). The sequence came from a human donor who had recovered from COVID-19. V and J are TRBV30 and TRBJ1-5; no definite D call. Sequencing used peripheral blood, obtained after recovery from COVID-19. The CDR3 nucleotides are TGTGCCTGGACCGCCGTGCGGGGAAACCAGCCCCAGCATTTT. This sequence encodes CAWTAVRGNQPQHF.